Listed below are T cell receptor beta chains from one sample, sequenced in a study of T cells and Merkel cell carcinoma outcomes. The repertoire was sequenced with immunoSEQ multiplex PCR; TCRdb's copy has only in-frame clones and lacks some. The sample contains about 14,000 clones, roughly 90% of which appear only once. The sequencing input was tumor tissue from Merkel cell carcinoma. These TCRs come from a human donor with Merkel cell carcinoma. Each CDR3 is given with its conserved first and last residue. A D gene is named only where the DNA matches it firmly. Clone sizes are given selectively: once, few, many, or a class where the clone is expanded.

abundance | j_gene | v_gene | d_gene | CDR3aa | CDR3nt
NA | TRBJ2-5 | TRBV7-6 | TRBD1 | CASRTGLETQYF | TGTGCCAGCAGGACAGGGTTGGAGACCCAGTACTTC
NA | TRBJ2-7 | TRBV4-2 | NA | CASSRRQGERGILYKQYF | TGTGCCAGCAGCCGTCGCCAGGGGGAGCGGGGGATCCTCTACAAGCAGTACTTC
NA | TRBJ2-7 | TRBV18 | TRBD1 | CASSPAGGSYEQYF | TGTGCCAGCTCACCGGCAGGGGGCTCCTACGAGCAGTACTTC
NA | TRBJ2-2 | TRBV27 | NA | CASGFFSGELFF | TGTGCCAGCGGGTTCTTTTCCGGGGAGCTGTTTTTT
NA | TRBJ1-5 | TRBV27 | NA | CASSLSFPPAVINQPQHF | TGTGCCAGCAGTTTAAGCTTCCCCCCGGCGGTGATCAATCAGCCCCAGCATTTT
NA | TRBJ1-4 | TRBV14 | NA | CASSQEKGKLFF | TGTGCCAGCAGCCAAGAAAAGGGAAAACTGTTTTTT
NA | TRBJ2-3 | TRBV6-4 | NA | CASSITGTHTQYF | TGTGCCAGCAGTATCACCGGGACGCATACGCAGTATTTT
once | TRBJ1-1 | TRBV4-1 | TRBD1 | CASSQYRGGSEAFF | TGCGCCAGCAGCCAGTACAGGGGGGGATCTGAAGCTTTCTTT
NA | TRBJ2-5 | TRBV5-6 | NA | CASSLFQGSKETQYF | TGTGCCAGCAGCTTGTTCCAAGGTAGTAAAGAGACCCAGTACTTC
NA | TRBJ2-1 | TRBV30 | NA | CAWSDRRRQFF | TGTGCCTGGAGCGACCGCAGGAGGCAGTTCTTC
NA | TRBJ2-2 | TRBV9 | TRBD2 | CASSPRGDPNTGELFF | TGTGCCAGCAGCCCCCGGGGGGACCCCAACACCGGGGAGCTGTTTTTT
NA | TRBJ2-6 | TRBV7-6 | NA | CASSSQASGANVLTF | TGTGCCAGCAGCTCCCAAGCCTCTGGGGCCAATGTCCTGACTTTC
NA | TRBJ2-7 | TRBV6-1 | TRBD2 | CASSEASSGIIYEQYF | TGTGCCAGCAGTGAGGCTTCTAGCGGGATCATTTACGAGCAGTACTTC
NA | TRBJ2-5 | TRBV30 | TRBD2 | CAWSVGGLGGRETQYF | TGTGCCTGGAGCGTAGGCGGACTAGGAGGGCGGGAGACCCAGTACTTC
NA | TRBJ2-7 | TRBV6-1 | NA | CASKGGLGDEQYF | TGTGCCAGCAAGGGGGGCTTGGGGGACGAGCAGTACTTC
NA | TRBJ1-5 | TRBV6-1 | NA | CASSEAAVHQPQHF | TGTGCCAGCAGTGAAGCTGCTGTGCATCAGCCCCAACATTTT